The sequence of this TCR beta chain was determined in a study of blood T cell repertoires in COVID-19. Study-level information: Collection of acute and convalescent COVID-19 samples took place in the United States, Italy and Spain. PBMCs, B-cell-depleted T cells, or T cells were the source of the cDNA or gDNA that made up the material.

The ends were cut back, 0 bases at V and 9 bases at J, with 15 bases in the middle. CDR1 is MNHNS and CDR2 is SASEGT in the germline V gene. The CDR3 loop spans 15 amino acids. Authors' analysis steps: Estimation of nucleated cell counts relied on the amplification of reference gene primers. Using immunoSEQ multiplex PCR, the repertoire was profiled, and TCRdb retains in-frame clones only, with some absent. The DNA was the basis for D and trimming; V, J and clone size are from that table. The table records about 180,000 clones, approximately 81% of them present only once. The sequenced sample was peripheral blood. V gene TRBV6-1 combines with J gene TRBJ1-3, with a possible D match to TRBD1 (5 bases). The receptor's source is a man between 18 and 29 years old with active or convalescent COVID-19. This CDR3 is CASSEARVGGSTIYF. In DNA, the CDR3 is TGTGCCAGCAGTGAAGCTCGGGTCGGGGGGAGCACCATATATTTT.